This TCR beta chain appears in the sequencing data of a study of blood T cell repertoires in COVID-19. Across the study: Sites in the United States, Italy and Spain provided acute and convalescent COVID-19 samples. PBMCs, B-cell-depleted T cells, or T cells were the source of the cDNA or gDNA that made up the material.

V was clipped by 0 bases and J by 4 bases; unmatched bases: 5. The CDR3 length is 17 residues. The germline gives CDR1 MRHNA, CDR2 SNTAGT. Original methodology: Quantification of nucleated cells was approximated via reference gene primer amplification. The assay was immunoSEQ multiplex PCR, and TCRdb's table has in-frame clones only and misses some. V and J calls and clone size are as listed in that table; D and trimming were resolved from the DNA. The sample consists of 200,000 to 300,000 clones, 75% to 85% of them appearing once. The sequenced material came from peripheral blood. This TCR came from a man aged 40-50 years who had recovered from COVID-19. The gene calls are TRBV6-4 and TRBJ1-3, with 11 bases identical to TRBD1. Here the CDR3 reads CASSDSRGQGGGNTIYF. The CDR3 DNA sequence: TGTGCCAGCAGTGACTCAAGGGGACAGGGGGGAGGAAACACCATATATTTT.